Listed below are T cell receptor beta chains from one sample, sequenced in a study of CD8 T cells in Susac syndrome. MiXCR, run by TCRdb on the immunoSEQ multiplex PCR reads, gives a single entry per CDR3 protein. In the table there are tens of thousands of distinct CDR3 sequences, approximately 93% of which are singletons. The sequenced material came from CD4+ T cells from PBMCs. These receptors came from a human donor with Susac syndrome. CDR3s include the opening cysteine and the closing phenylalanine or tryptophan.

cdr3_aa	v_call	j_call
CASSFRGLNYGYTF	TRBV27	TRBJ1-2
CSALQPGGLAKNIQYF	TRBV20-1	TRBJ2-4
CASSSGTGVAKNIQYF	TRBV5-4	TRBJ2-4
CASSSPGLVTNVLTF	TRBV6-2/TRBV6-3	TRBJ2-6
CASSSDRAYEQYF	TRBV2	TRBJ2-7
CASSPRTPAEAFF	TRBV12-3/TRBV12-4	TRBJ1-1
CSVEDPGTEAFF	TRBV29-1	TRBJ1-1
CSVDGSKAGNTIYF	TRBV29-1	TRBJ1-3
CASSLGLDTQYF	TRBV2	TRBJ2-3
CASSERGKRYQETQYF	TRBV9	TRBJ2-5
CASRLRDLRAEAFF	TRBV28	TRBJ1-1
CASSLGHIPKLFF	TRBV5-1	TRBJ1-4
CASSRPGTGVWGYTF	TRBV28	TRBJ1-2
CASSPTEDTQYF	TRBV18	TRBJ2-3
CASTPRASGALF	TRBV7-2	TRBJ2-1
CASSRPSGQGVGELFF	TRBV6-1	TRBJ2-2
CAWSRGRGNTEAFF	TRBV30	TRBJ1-1
CASSSIAGSAFF	TRBV25-1	TRBJ1-1
CASSRYAAQGETQYF	TRBV11-3	TRBJ2-5
CASSYTGYDTEAFF	TRBV6-2/TRBV6-3	TRBJ1-1
CSARESGSYNEQFF	TRBV20-1	TRBJ2-1
CASSPGEVEAFF	TRBV3-1	TRBJ1-1
CASSLDIYTEAFF	TRBV14	TRBJ1-1
CSAPSDSYYEQYF	TRBV20-1	TRBJ2-7
CASSYAIFRSSYEQYF	TRBV28	TRBJ2-7
CASSYGPGSRGSVGYTF	TRBV6-5	TRBJ1-2
CASRPGQGARANEKLFF	TRBV6-1	TRBJ1-4
CASSTPADTQYF	TRBV28	TRBJ2-3
CASSPTTGQEYGYTF	TRBV18	TRBJ1-2
CATSRVGSSSYEQYF	TRBV15	TRBJ2-7
CASSQGEAVRTEAFF	TRBV4-1	TRBJ1-1
CASSVGDGYEQYF	TRBV7-3	TRBJ2-7
CSAPTRRDSGNTIYF	TRBV20-1	TRBJ1-3
CASSVAGGVDTQYF	TRBV9	TRBJ2-3
CASTRGGGNTGELFF	TRBV9	TRBJ2-2
CASSYLGLAGVNYNEQFF	TRBV6-2/TRBV6-3	TRBJ2-1
CASSYGSAEYEQYF	TRBV6-6	TRBJ2-7
CASSLPMTRSYNEQFF	TRBV28	TRBJ2-1
CSARDRDRGWDTQYF	TRBV20-1	TRBJ2-3
CASSPHKGNTEAFF	TRBV18	TRBJ1-1
CASSPATGVPSEQYF	TRBV3-1	TRBJ2-7
CASSSGPYPRDSYEQYF	TRBV7-9	TRBJ2-7
CASIQGNLGNTEAFF	TRBV2	TRBJ1-1